Following are 27 T cell receptor beta chains from one sample sequenced in a study of shared clonotypes between healthy human individuals. Some clones are missing from TCRdb's copy, which holds only in-frame ones; the method was immunoSEQ multiplex PCR. The profile shows roughly 1,500,000 clones, about 98.5% of them singletons. Specimen: naive CD4+ T cells sorted from blood. Stated subset: CD45RA+ positively selected. These receptors originate from a young man in good health.

The chain employs TRBV9 and TRBJ2-3; 13 nucleotides align to TRBD2. V shed 4 bases, J shed 0 bases, and the junction held 8 bases outside the gene matches. Germline CDR1 is SGDLS and CDR2 is YYNGEE. The CDR3 has 18 amino acids. CDR3 residues: CASSPVGLAGPSTDTQYF. Here the CDR3 DNA reads TGTGCCAGCAGCCCAGTGGGACTAGCGGGACCTAGCACAGATACGCAGTATTTT.

The V call is TRBV5-4, the J call TRBJ1-1; possibly TRBD1 for D (6 bases). Germline values: CDR1 SGHNT, CDR2 YYREEE (reference sequence). The CDR3 runs 16 residues. Trimming took off 0 bases at V and 5 bases at J, with 17 bases between the two ends. CDR3 in amino acids: CASSLASSGGGTEAFF. The CDR3 bases are TGTGCCAGCAGCTTGGCCTCATCTGGGGGCGGAACTGAAGCTTTCTTT. The variable domain in full, completed from reference TRBV5-4 and TRBJ1-1, reads ETGVTQSPTHLIKTRGQQVTLRCSSQSGHNTVSWYQQALGQGPQFIFQYYREEENGRGNFPPRFSGLQFPNYSSELNVNALELDDSALYLCASSLASSGGGTEAFFGQGTRLTVV.

This chain links TRBV2 with TRBJ1-5; D is unresolved. Between the trimmed V and J ends, which lost 7 bases and 5 bases, there was a span of 21 bases. The germline gives CDR1 SNHLY, CDR2 FYNNEI. CDR3 size: 16 residues. The CDR3 DNA reads as TGTGCCAGCAATGGACTTGGAGAGGGATGGGATCAGCCCCAGCATTTT. Translating gives CASNGLGEGWDQPQHF.

The chain employs TRBV7-9 and TRBJ2-3, with TRBD2 identical over 9 bases. This CDR3 is built from 16 residues. From germline, CDR1 is SEHNR and CDR2 FQNEAQ (reference sequence). V shed 5 bases and J 6 bases; nucleotides not matched to a gene: 12. The CDR3 coding sequence is TGTGCCAGCAGCATGCAGTTAGCGGGAGTTTCTGATACGCAGTATTTT. This sequence encodes CASSMQLAGVSDTQYF. Full variable domain (outside the CDR3, taken from reference TRBV7-9 and TRBJ2-3): DTGVSQNPRHKITKRGQNVTFRCDPISEHNRLYWYRQTLGQGPEFLTYFQNEAQLEKSRLLSDRFSAERPKGSFSTLEIQRTEQGDSAMYLCASSMQLAGVSDTQYFGPGTRLTVL.

The chain couples TRBV2 to TRBJ1-2, with D possibly being TRBD1 (5 bases). The length of the CDR3 is 16 residues. Trimming took off 6 bases at V and 8 bases at J, with 25 bases between the two ends. The germline V gene has CDR1 SNHLY and CDR2 FYNNEI. CDR3 sequence: CASSEWDPQLVKGYTF. CDR3 DNA sequence: TGTGCCAGCAGCGAGTGGGACCCCCAGCTGGTGAAGGGCTACACCTTC.

Concerning this clone: Its ends do not fully match the called genes, so a read error is possible. The rearrangement uses TRBV7-7 and TRBJ2-3, with D perhaps given as TRBD1 or TRBD2 (7 bases each). The CDR3 runs to 15 residues. Germline V gene sequence: CDR1 SSHAT, CDR2 FNYEAQ (reference sequence). The CDR3 reads CASSLGSGGGSTQYF. The CDR3 coding sequence is TGTGCTAGCAGCTTGGGTTCAGGGGGGGGCTCTACGCAGTATTTT.

The V call is TRBV7-7, the J call TRBJ2-4; D is perhaps TRBD1 (5 bases). In germline, CDR1 is SSHAT, CDR2 FNYEAQ (reference sequence). Trimming left V 6 bases short and J 0 bases short, with 21 bases between. The CDR3 is 18 amino acids. The CDR3 loop reads CASRLFTGFPGAKNIQYF. DNA of the CDR3: TGTGCCAGCAGACTTTTTACAGGTTTCCCGGGAGCCAAAAACATTCAGTACTTC.

The chain employs TRBV28 and TRBJ2-7; 10 positions agree with TRBD1. The CDR3 runs to 16 residues. Germline V lookup: CDR1 MDHEN, CDR2 SYDVKM. J was trimmed by 2 bases and V by 7 bases; bases with no gene match: 11. CDR3 residues: CASIPAPGQGTYEQYF. CDR3 bases: TGTGCCAGCATCCCGGCCCCGGGACAGGGGACCTACGAGCAGTACTTC.

J is TRBJ2-3 and V is TRBV29-1; D not resolved. CDR1 and CDR2 (germline): SQVTM, ANQGSEA. The CDR3 loop spans 12 amino acids. Trimming removed 6 bases from V and 6 bases from J, with 13 bases in between. Written as DNA, the CDR3 is TGCAGCGTGGCGGCGGCCCCGGATACGCAGTATTTT. This sequence encodes CSVAAAPDTQYF.

The chain joins TRBV28 to TRBJ1-4; D not resolved. CDR3 size: 11 residues. CDR1 is MDHEN and CDR2 is SYDVKM in the germline V gene. Trimming took 6 bases from V and 11 from J, leaving 10 bases between them. As DNA, the CDR3 is TGTGCCAGCAGCTTCTCTGGGAAACTGTTTTTT. Its translation: CASSFSGKLFF.

J is TRBJ2-5 and V is TRBV6-1; tentatively, D is TRBD1 (6 bases). The CDR3 runs 13 residues. V lost 3 bases, J lost 4 bases, and 9 bases lay in between. Germline V gene sequence: CDR1 MNHNS, CDR2 SASEGT. This chain's CDR3 is CASSDYRAETQYF. The CDR3 region has the DNA TGTGCCAGCAGTGATTACAGGGCAGAGACCCAGTACTTC.

J is TRBJ1-5 and V is TRBV5-1; possibly TRBD1 for D (6 bases). The CDR3 length is 14 residues. CDR1 and CDR2 (germline): SGHRS, YFSETQ. V shed 5 bases and J shed 6 bases, with 15 bases lying between them. The CDR3 nucleotides read TGCGCCAGCAGTAAAGGACTAGGGGGTCAGCCCCAGCATTTT. Protein: CASSKGLGGQPQHF.

The V and J genes are TRBV18 and TRBJ1-2; D may be TRBD1 (6 bases). CDR1 is KGHSH, CDR2 LQKENI, per germline. The germline V and J ends were trimmed by 5 bases and 4 bases, with 11 bases remaining between them. This CDR3 region has 13 residues. CDR3 bases: TGTGCCAGCTCAGAACAGGGTGGCTATGGCTACACCTTC. Its translation is CASSEQGGYGYTF.

The chain couples TRBV11-2 to TRBJ2-3; TRBD2 is a possible D gene (5 bases). This CDR3 has 17 residues. Looked up from germline, CDR1 is SGHAT and CDR2 is FQNNGV. The germline V and J ends were trimmed by 3 bases and 0 bases, with 16 bases remaining between them. CDR3 residues: CASSFLLKGASTDTQYF. The DNA for the CDR3 is TGTGCCAGCAGCTTCCTTCTTAAGGGAGCTAGCACAGATACGCAGTATTTT.

V usage is TRBV5-4 and J usage is TRBJ2-1; no firm D call. The CDR3 is 14 residues long. V was shortened by 8 bases and J by 0 bases, with 12 bases between the two germline ends. Germline V gene lookup returns CDR1 SGHNT and CDR2 YYREEE (reference sequence). As DNA, the CDR3 is TGTGCCAGTACAGCGCCAAGCTCCTACAATGAGCAGTTCTTC. The encoded protein is CASTAPSSYNEQFF.

Concerning this clone: Other DNA sequences in this specimen translate into the identical CDR3. The chain employs TRBV4-1 and TRBJ1-2, with unresolved D. V was trimmed by 3 bases and J by 4 bases, leaving 3 bases between them. Per germline, CDR1 MGHRA and CDR2 YSYEKL. This CDR3 contains 11 residues. The CDR3 nucleotides are TGCGCCAGCAGCCAGGGCTATGGCTACACCTTC. Translated: CASSQGYGYTF.

The gene calls are TRBV5-6 and TRBJ2-1; TRBD2 matches at 8 bases. This CDR3 comprises 13 residues. With V trimmed by 5 bases and J by 6 bases, 4 bases remained unmatched. Germline-derived CDR1 and CDR2 are SGHDT and YYEEEE. As DNA, the CDR3 is TGTGCCAGCAGTCCCGGGACTAGCAATGAGCAGTTCTTC. The encoded protein is CASSPGTSNEQFF.

This sequence joins TRBV18 and TRBJ1-5, with D unresolved. Per the germline V gene, CDR1 is KGHSH and CDR2 is LQKENI. Trimming cost V 4 bases and J 6 bases, with 10 bases left between them. This CDR3 region has 13 residues. The CDR3 DNA sequence: TGTGCCAGCTCACTTGGCGTTGGTCAGCCCCAGCATTTT. Protein: CASSLGVGQPQHF.

The chain uses TRBV5-4 and TRBJ2-7; D call uncertain. CDR3 length: 16 residues. The germline CDR1 and CDR2 sequences are SGHNT and YYREEE (reference sequence). The V end lost 0 bases, the J end lost 0 bases, and 13 bases lay between the germline ends. The DNA of the CDR3 is TGTGCCAGCAGCTTGGGTTCGATTACGAGCTCCTACGAGCAGTACTTC. Translated: CASSLGSITSSYEQYF. The full variable domain, rest sourced from reference TRBV5-4 and TRBJ2-7, is ETGVTQSPTHLIKTRGQQVTLRCSSQSGHNTVSWYQQALGQGPQFIFQYYREEENGRGNFPPRFSGLQFPNYSSELNVNALELDDSALYLCASSLGSITSSYEQYFGPGTRLTVT.

The chain has TRBV7-9 and TRBJ2-7, with a tentative D call TRBD2 (5 bases). Trimming stripped 7 bases from V and 7 bases from J, with 23 bases between. The germline CDR1 and CDR2 sequences are SEHNR and FQNEAQ (reference sequence). The CDR3 is 15 amino acids. CDR3 sequence (DNA): TGTGCCAGCATGCACAGCGGCTCCCGCAGTCGGGAGCAGTACTTC. This sequence encodes CASMHSGSRSREQYF.

The chain combines TRBV29-1 with TRBJ2-2; 14 nucleotides align to TRBD2. Germline lookup yields CDR1 SQVTM and CDR2 ANQGSEA. This CDR3 region has 16 residues. The V segment lost 2 bases and the J segment 6 bases; nucleotides outside the gene matches: 5. The CDR3 coding sequence is TGCAGCGTTGAATTCAAGACTAGCGGGAGGGCCGGGGAGCTGTTTTTT. It codes for CSVEFKTSGRAGELFF.

V and J are TRBV4-1 and TRBJ2-5, with D hard to call. This CDR3 contains 16 residues. In germline, CDR1 is MGHRA, CDR2 YSYEKL. V was cut by 1 base and J by 3 bases, with 15 bases left in between. The DNA for the CDR3 is TGCGCCAGCAGCCAAGCCGAGACTCAAATTGAAGAGACCCAGTACTTC. It yields the protein CASSQAETQIEETQYF.

The rearrangement links TRBV7-9 to TRBJ2-5; D gene unclear. Germline V lookup: CDR1 SEHNR, CDR2 FQNEAQ (reference sequence). This CDR3 contains 14 residues. V lost 6 bases, J lost 2 bases, and 13 bases lay in between. CDR3 nucleotides: TGTGCCAGCAGTTTTTTGGACGGGCAAGAGACCCAGTACTTC. It specifies CASSFLDGQETQYF.

A single count supports this clone. The V call is TRBV28, the J call TRBJ1-5; D not resolved. Germline-derived CDR1 and CDR2 are MDHEN and SYDVKM. The ends were cut back, 5 bases at V and 0 bases at J, with 11 bases in the middle. The CDR3 contains 15 residues. The CDR3 DNA reads as TGTGCCAGCAGTGGTACGCAGAATAGCAATCAGCCCCAGCATTTT. This sequence encodes CASSGTQNSNQPQHF.

V is TRBV7-2 and J is TRBJ2-7; the D is unclear. Germline V gene data show CDR1 as SGHTA and CDR2 as FQGNSA. V shed 5 bases and J shed 5 bases, with 16 bases lying between them. The CDR3 is made up of 14 amino acids. The CDR3 nucleotides are TGTGCCAGCAGCGTCGGACCTCGTATAAACGAGCAGTACTTC. Translated: CASSVGPRINEQYF.

The chain has TRBV7-3 and TRBJ2-2, with a possible D match to TRBD1 (5 bases). Between the trimmed V and J ends, which lost 3 bases and 4 bases, there was a span of 15 bases. CDR1 and CDR2 from the germline V gene are SGHTA and FQGTGA. CDR3 length: 16 amino acids. CDR3 sequence (DNA): TGTGCCAGCAGCTTCCAGGGTACTCAACCCACCGGGGAGCTGTTTTTT. It specifies CASSFQGTQPTGELFF.

V and J are TRBV15 and TRBJ1-2; the D gene is possibly TRBD1 (6 bases). The CDR3 sequence is 14 residues long. V lost 1 base to trimming and J lost 4 bases, with 10 bases between them. The V gene's germline CDR1 is LNHNV and CDR2 YYDKDF (reference sequence). CDR3 sequence (DNA): TGTGCCACCAGCAGAGGACAGGCGGGCTATGGCTACACCTTC. As protein: CATSRGQAGYGYTF.